A single sample is the source of the 32 T cell receptor beta chains below, sequenced in a study of T cell repertoires in cytomegalovirus infection (dated by TCRdb to between 2018 and 2021). TCRdb records Illumina HiSeq 1500 as the sequencer. In TCRdb, the public reads were trimmed at Q25 with fastp and aligned with MiXCR, with productive beta chains retained. Each CDR3 protein appears once, grouped with its most common genes and DNA. This sample comprises about 360,000 distinct CDR3 sequences, 15% to 20% of them detected only once. The ten largest clones take up roughly 8.7% of the sample. The specimen sequenced was PBMCs. All receptors come from a human donor in good health (CMV status not recorded). Some clones in this sample may be carry-over from other donors' samples.

This chain connects TRBV12-3 or TRBV12-4 to TRBJ2-7; 7 nucleotides align to TRBD1. The CDR3 is 17 amino acids. V was clipped by 1 base and J by 2 bases; unmatched bases: 11. The CDR3 DNA follows: TGTGCCAGCAGTTTAGGTACTAGGGGGCGCAAACCCTACGAGCAGTACTTC. It codes for CASSLGTRGRKPYEQYF.

The gene calls are TRBV10-3 and TRBJ2-7; 10 positions match TRBD1. Germline V gives CDR1 ENHRY, CDR2 SYGVKD. The CDR3 sequence is 13 residues long. With V trimmed by 6 bases and J by 5 bases, 4 bases remained unmatched. The CDR3 protein is CAIRGQGDHEQYF. In DNA, the CDR3 is TGTGCCATCAGAGGACAGGGGGACCACGAGCAGTACTTC.

This clonotype was found a few times. The chain is built from TRBV12-3 or TRBV12-4 and TRBJ2-3; 7 positions agree with TRBD2. The trim removed 6 bases at V and 6 bases at J, leaving 15 bases unmatched. The CDR3 loop spans 16 amino acids. The DNA for the CDR3 is TGTGCCAGCAGCCTAACCCCGGGTTCGCGGGGGGATACGCAGTATTTT. Protein product: CASSLTPGSRGDTQYF.

With respect to this clonotype: Because the CDR3 is missing its conserved closing phenylalanine or tryptophan, this is likely a read error. The V call is TRBV4-1, the J call TRBJ2-3; TRBD1 matches at 7 bases. V shed 4 bases, J shed 2 bases, and the junction held 6 bases outside the gene matches. The germline V gene encodes CDR1 MGHRA and CDR2 YSYEKL. The CDR3 has 15 amino acids. The CDR3 reads CASSRRDSLTDTQYI. In DNA, the CDR3 is TGCGCCAGCAGCCGACGGGACAGCCTCACAGATACGCAGTATATT.

This clonotype was detected a few times. The chain uses TRBV7-6 and TRBJ2-5; D assignment may be TRBD1 or TRBD2 (5 bases each). Germline CDR1 is SGHVS and CDR2 is FNYEAQ. V was shortened by 5 bases and J by 2 bases, with 15 bases between the two germline ends. The CDR3 consists of 15 residues. The CDR3 nucleotides are TGTGCCAGCAGCAGGGTCGGGGCCCTACAAGAGACCCAGTACTTC. It translates to CASSRVGALQETQYF. Full variable domain (missing parts from reference TRBV7-6 and TRBJ2-5): GAGVSQSPRYKVTKRGQDVALRCDPISGHVSLYWYRQALGQGPEFLTYFNYEAQQDKSGLPNDRFSAERPEGSISTLTIQRTEQRDSAMYRCASSRVGALQETQYFGPGTRLLVL.

The chain employs TRBV6-2 or TRBV6-3 and TRBJ2-5, with D uncertain. CDR3 size: 14 residues. Trimming took 6 bases from V and 2 from J, leaving 13 bases between them. CDR1 is MNHEY and CDR2 is SVGEGT in the germline V gene. As DNA, the CDR3 is TGTGCCAGCAGACGGTCGGGCAGACAAGAGACCCAGTACTTC. Amino acid sequence: CASRRSGRQETQYF.

This clonotype came up many times. J is TRBJ1-2 and V is TRBV7-2; 9 nucleotides align to TRBD1. Germline CDR1 is SGHTA and CDR2 is FQGNSA. Trimming took 5 bases from V and 6 from J; bases not matched to a gene: 4. This CDR3 comprises 13 residues. In DNA, the CDR3 is TGTGCCAGCAGCCTACAGGGGGCGGATGGCTACACCTTC. The encoded protein is CASSLQGADGYTF.

The chain recombines TRBV15 with TRBJ2-2, with D possibly TRBD1 on 5 matching bases. Trimming took off 4 bases at V and 4 bases at J, with 10 bases between the two ends. Germline assignment: CDR1 LNHNV and CDR2 YYDKDF (reference sequence). This CDR3 comprises 14 residues. The CDR3 DNA sequence: TGTGCCACCAGCAACGGGCAGGGCACCGGGGAGCTGTTTTTT. Translation: CATSNGQGTGELFF.

This clonotype has at least ten counts. CDR3 nucleotides: TGTGCCAGCACCCCAGCGGGAGGAACCGGGGCCAACGTCCTGACTTTC. It translates to CASTPAGGTGANVLTF. This chain connects TRBV6-1 to TRBJ2-6; the match to TRBD2 covers 9 bases. The CDR3 is made up of 16 amino acids. The germline V gene encodes CDR1 MNHNS and CDR2 SASEGT. Trimming took 7 bases from V and 4 from J; bases not matched to a gene: 8.

The rearrangement joins TRBV6-2 or TRBV6-3 to TRBJ1-5; D remains ambiguous. Trimming removed 4 bases at V and 5 bases at J, with 15 bases between. The germline CDR1 and CDR2 sequences are MNHEY and SVGEGT. This CDR3 region has 15 residues. The CDR3, as DNA: TGTGCCAGCAGTTCGACCCCCAGCCGGGATCAGCCCCAGCATTTT. Its translation is CASSSTPSRDQPQHF.

This clonotype has at least ten counts. V gene TRBV11-2 combines with J gene TRBJ2-7, with 7 bases that match TRBD1. Germline-derived CDR1 and CDR2 are SGHAT and FQNNGV. Trimming at V came to 6 bases and at J to 0 bases, leaving 2 bases not matched to a gene. The CDR3 length is 13 residues. CDR3 DNA: TGTGCCAGCAGTTGGGACAGCTCCTACGAGCAGTACTTC. It specifies CASSWDSSYEQYF.

The V call is TRBV15, the J call TRBJ1-4; D gene ambiguous. Germline loops: CDR1 LNHNV, CDR2 YYDKDF (reference sequence). V dropped 0 bases and J dropped 5 bases, with 10 bases sitting between them. This CDR3 is built from 15 residues. The DNA for the CDR3 is TGTGCCACCAGCAGAGATCCGACGGAAAATGAAAAACTGTTTTTT. This translates into CATSRDPTENEKLFF. The full variable domain, in which reference TRBV15 and TRBJ1-4 provide the parts outside the CDR3, is DAMVIQNPRYQVTQFGKPVTLSCSQTLNHNVMYWYQQKSSQAPKLLFHYYDKDFNNEADTPDNFQSRRPNTSFCFLDIRSPGLGDTAMYLCATSRDPTENEKLFFGSGTQLSVL.

In this sample, this clonotype turned up many times. The CDR3 loop reads CASSLRTARLGYTF. In nucleotides, the CDR3 is TGTGCCAGCAGCTTACGGACAGCCCGCTTGGGCTACACCTTC. The J gene is TRBJ1-2, the V gene TRBV7-2; possibly TRBD1 for D (6 bases). The V gene lost 2 bases and the J gene lost 8 bases, with 15 bases spanning the gap. The CDR3 loop spans 14 amino acids. CDR1 is SGHTA, CDR2 FQGNSA, per germline. Supplemented by reference TRBV7-2 and TRBJ1-2, the full variable domain reads GAGVSQSPSNKVTEKGKDVELRCDPISGHTALYWYRQSLGQGLEFLIYFQGNSAPDKSGLPSDRFSAERTGGSVSTLTIQRTQQEDSAVYLCASSLRTARLGYTFGSGTRLTVV.

V and J are TRBV29-1 and TRBJ2-5; D gene unclear. The CDR3 loop spans 11 amino acids. V was pared by 5 bases and J by 2 bases, with 6 bases between. Per germline, CDR1 SQVTM and CDR2 ANQGSEA. CDR3 nucleotide sequence: TGCAGCGTTTCTCTACAAGAGACCCAGTACTTC. Protein product: CSVSLQETQYF.

The chain uses TRBV28 and TRBJ2-7; the D gene is possibly TRBD1 (7 bases). This CDR3 region has 13 residues. Germline CDR1 and CDR2: MDHEN and SYDVKM. V lost 2 bases and J 6 bases, leaving 11 bases between the germline ends. CDR3 nucleotides: TGTGCCAGCAGTTTAGGGCAGGGGGGCGAGCAGTACTTC. It is translated as CASSLGQGGEQYF.

This clonotype showed up just once. This chain connects TRBV12-3 or TRBV12-4 to TRBJ1-2; no clear D gene. The CDR3 runs to 13 residues. The V and J ends lost 6 bases and 3 bases respectively, with 11 bases between them. The CDR3 DNA reads as TGTGCCAGCAGATATAGGGAGGACTATGGCTACACCTTC. Its protein product is CASRYREDYGYTF.

This clonotype was seen a handful of times. This chain connects TRBV20-1 to TRBJ2-1; TRBD2 matches 13 bases. In germline, CDR1 is DFQATT, CDR2 SNEGSKA (reference sequence). The CDR3 is made up of 16 amino acids. V lost 3 bases and J lost 7; bases outside the gene matches: 9. CDR3 DNA: TGCAGTGCTAGCCCCAGGACTAGCGGGGGTCTGAATGAGCAGTTCTTC. Translating it yields CSASPRTSGGLNEQFF.

The genes are TRBV7-9 and TRBJ2-7; D is ambiguous. V shed 1 base and J shed 7 bases, with 8 bases lying between them. Germline V lookup: CDR1 SEHNR, CDR2 FQNEAQ (reference sequence). There are 12 residues in the CDR3. The CDR3 nucleotides read TGTGCCAGCAGCTTAGAAAGGCGGGAGCAGTACTTC. It translates to CASSLERREQYF.

This clonotype was seen only a few times. This sequence joins TRBV19 and TRBJ2-3; TRBD1 matches 8 bases. Germline V gene lookup returns CDR1 LNHDA and CDR2 SQIVND (reference sequence). The CDR3 is made up of 14 amino acids. V gave up 3 bases and J gave up 6 bases; unmatched junction bases: 5. In DNA, the CDR3 is TGTGCCAGTAGTATGGCGGACAGGGCTGATACGCAGTATTTT. It specifies CASSMADRADTQYF. The variable domain in full, completed from reference TRBV19 and TRBJ2-3, reads DGGITQSPKYLFRKEGQNVTLSCEQNLNHDAMYWYRQDPGQGLRLIYYSQIVNDFQKGDIAEGYSVSREKKESFPLTVTSAQKNPTAFYLCASSMADRADTQYFGPGTRLTVL.

This rearrangement joins TRBV11-2 to TRBJ2-1; D uncertain. CDR1 SGHAT and CDR2 FQNNGV come from the germline V gene. Trimming pared 4 bases from V and 1 base from J, leaving 11 bases between. The CDR3 is made up of 15 amino acids. CDR3 amino acids: CASSSSSLSYNEQFF. The CDR3, as DNA: TGTGCCAGCAGCTCCAGTAGTTTATCCTACAATGAGCAGTTCTTC.

This clonotype was detected ten times or more. V gene TRBV7-2 combines with J gene TRBJ2-5; the match to TRBD1 covers 11 bases. The CDR3 runs 15 residues. V was pared by 7 bases and J by 1 base, with 5 bases of the junction left unmatched. Germline CDR1 reads SGHTA; CDR2 reads FQGNSA. CDR3 protein: CASNRDRGSQETQYF. DNA for the CDR3: TGTGCCAGCAACAGGGACAGGGGGTCCCAAGAGACCCAGTACTTC.

Turning to this clonotype: Since the CDR3 does not end with the conserved phenylalanine or tryptophan, this likely comes from a read error. The DNA is omitted, as the CDR3 cannot be located on it reliably, and the CDR3 follows TCRdb's listing. The chain uses TRBV12-3 or TRBV12-4 and TRBJ1-5; the DNA was not compared with TRBD1, the D call given in the table. The CDR3 adds up to 12 amino acids, both ends counted. The CDR3 is CASRGDVQPQQL.

This clonotype was seen at least ten times. The rearrangement joins TRBV7-2 to TRBJ1-2, with 8 bases aligning to TRBD1. J was trimmed by 2 bases and V by 5 bases; bases with no gene match: 4. The germline V gene encodes CDR1 SGHTA and CDR2 FQGNSA. There are 14 residues in the CDR3. The CDR3 sequence is CASSRTGLNYGYTF. For the CDR3, the DNA is TGTGCCAGCAGCCGGACAGGGCTAAACTATGGCTACACCTTC.

The table lists this clonotype with a few counts. This sequence joins TRBV7-9 and TRBJ2-1; 8 bases fit TRBD1. The CDR3 extends over 14 amino acids. Germline CDR1 is SEHNR and CDR2 is FQNEAQ (reference sequence). Trimming took 4 bases from V and 7 from J; bases not matched to a gene: 6. The CDR3 sequence is CASSWTGLENEQFF. DNA for the CDR3: TGTGCCAGCAGCTGGACAGGGCTGGAGAATGAGCAGTTCTTC.

The V call is TRBV12-3 or TRBV12-4, the J call TRBJ2-7; 10 nucleotides match TRBD2. This CDR3 comprises 16 residues. V shed 6 bases and J 2 bases; nucleotides not matched to a gene: 10. CDR3 loop: CASSPSERGGTYEQYF. CDR3 nucleotides: TGTGCCAGCAGCCCTTCGGAGCGGGGGGGCACCTACGAGCAGTACTTC.

This chain uses TRBV12-3 or TRBV12-4 with TRBJ1-5; D is undetermined. The CDR3 spans 14 residues. Trimming took off 6 bases at V and 1 base at J, with 10 bases between the two ends. Written as DNA, the CDR3 is TGTGCCAGCAGCACCGCGGGAAGCAATCAGCCCCAGCATTTT. Protein product: CASSTAGSNQPQHF.

This CDR3 reads CASSQGPAEGYGYTF. The DNA for the CDR3 is TGTGCCAGCAGCCAGGGCCCCGCGGAGGGGTATGGCTACACCTTC. The chain uses TRBV4-2 and TRBJ1-2; tentative D call: TRBD1 (5 bases). Germline V gene data show CDR1 as LGHNA and CDR2 as YNFKEQ. Trimming removed 3 bases from V and 5 bases from J, with 16 bases in between. CDR3 length equals 15 residues.

The V call is TRBV7-2, the J call TRBJ1-5, with TRBD1 matching over 8 bases. This CDR3 comprises 15 residues. V lost 4 bases to trimming and J lost 7 bases; unmatched junction nucleotides: 9. Germline V gene sequence: CDR1 SGHTA, CDR2 FQGNSA. The CDR3: CASSSQAGGGQPQHF. CDR3 sequence (DNA): TGTGCCAGCAGCTCCCAGGCAGGGGGCGGACAGCCCCAGCATTTT.

This clonotype was counted ten times or more. The chain joins TRBV7-2 to TRBJ2-1, with D uncertain. CDR3 length: 13 residues. Trimming removed 5 bases at V and 12 bases at J, with 17 bases between. Germline values: CDR1 SGHTA, CDR2 FQGNSA. Written as DNA, the CDR3 is TGTGCCAGCAGCCCAAACCTAAATTCAGGGCAGTTCTTC. Translated, it gives CASSPNLNSGQFF.

This clonotype was found a few times. The chain joins TRBV4-1 to TRBJ1-3, with D possibly TRBD1 on 5 matching bases. V was pared by 4 bases and J by 4 bases, with 14 bases between. The CDR3 consists of 15 residues. Germline V gene sequence: CDR1 MGHRA, CDR2 YSYEKL. This CDR3 is CASSRQPGSGNTIYF. Written as DNA, the CDR3 is TGCGCCAGCAGCCGACAACCAGGGTCGGGAAACACCATATATTTT.

The rearrangement joins TRBV6-1 to TRBJ2-5, with a possible D match to TRBD1 (6 bases). CDR1 is MNHNS and CDR2 is SASEGT in the germline V gene. V lost 5 bases and J 2 bases, leaving 15 bases between the germline ends. The CDR3 totals 15 residues. In nucleotides, the CDR3 is TGTGCCAGCAGTAGCTTAGGGGGAATACAAGAGACCCAGTACTTC. Encoded protein: CASSSLGGIQETQYF.

This clonotype was picked up many times. This chain uses TRBV6-1 with TRBJ2-3; the D is unclear. V lost 6 bases, J lost 4 bases, and 11 bases lay in between. The CDR3 is made up of 13 amino acids. The germline gives CDR1 MNHNS, CDR2 SASEGT. The CDR3 region is CASRDLVSDTQYF. The CDR3 nucleotides read TGTGCCAGCAGAGATCTAGTGTCAGATACGCAGTATTTT.